The present T cell receptor (beta chain) was sequenced within a study of blood T cell repertoires in COVID-19. Study as a whole: Material from acute and convalescent COVID-19 was sourced from the United States, Italy and Spain. Nucleic acid was either cDNA or gDNA, and it came from T cells, B-cell-depleted T cells, or PBMCs.

Original handling: Reference gene primer amplification gave nucleated cell count estimates. Libraries were prepared by immunoSEQ multiplex PCR; TCRdb keeps only in-frame clonotypes and omits some of them. D and trimming come from the DNA, and the V and J calls and clone size come from that table. The table shows 280,000 or so clones, with about nine tenths occurring only once. The CDR3 has 14 amino acids. Germline loops: CDR1 KGHSH, CDR2 LQKENI. The ends were cut back, 6 bases at V and 4 bases at J, with 13 bases in the middle. This clonotype originated in a woman under 40 who had recovered from COVID-19. The gene calls are TRBV18 and TRBJ2-1; D uncertain. Source material: peripheral blood. CDR3 DNA: TGTGCCAGCTCCCTACGTCCAGGTTACAATGAGCAGTTCTTC. Protein sequence: CASSLRPGYNEQFF.